These 14 T cell receptor beta chains were sequenced from one sample in a study of tumor-infiltrating lymphocytes in primary liver carcinoma. Starting from approximately 0.45 ug of total RNA, TCR beta cDNA was produced with a primer in the constant region. Sequencing libraries for TCR beta derived from three nested multiplex PCR rounds that used slightly modified ARM-PCR. Rounds one and two of PCR, each of 10 cycles, were primed with TRBV1-TRBV30 forward primers and a C-beta reverse primer. Each CDR3 protein gets one entry after TCRdb re-called the multiplex PCR reads with MiXCR. The profile covers roughly 91,000 distinct CDR3 sequences, with around three quarters appearing a single time and over 9% taken by the ten largest. Unsorted bulk tissue, about 18-31 mg of it, served as the source for co-extraction of RNA and DNA. Source material: liver tumor tissue from sampling region 5. Regarding subset: tumor region T5, tumor centre. These receptors were taken from a woman aged 55-75 years with primary liver carcinoma and hepatitis B virus infection.

On this clonotype itself: The junction does not match germline at one end; this may be a read error. The rearrangement joins TRBV28 to TRBJ1-3; maybe TRBD1 (6 bases). Germline lookup yields CDR1 MDHEN and CDR2 SYDVKM. The CDR3 has 17 residues. In DNA form, the CDR3 reads TGTGCCAGCAAAAAGGGGACACTATATTTTTCTGTAAACACCATATATTTT. Amino acid sequence: CASKKGTLYFSVNTIYF.

This clonotype was counted once. The chain employs TRBV5-5 and TRBJ2-6; D uncertain. Germline CDR1 is SGHKS and CDR2 is YYEKEE (reference sequence). The length of the CDR3 is 17 residues. The CDR3 DNA follows: TGTGCTAACAGCCCTACTCTTGCATACTCTGGGGCCAACGTCCTGACTTTC. Protein sequence: CANSPTLAYSGANVLTF.

On this clonotype itself: The junction differs from germline at one of its ends, possibly a read error. J is TRBJ2-2 and V is TRBV18; the match to TRBD2 covers 9 bases. The CDR3 runs to 16 residues. Germline assignment: CDR1 KGHSH and CDR2 LQKENI. The CDR3 DNA follows: TGTGCCAGCTCAGCACCTAGCGGGGCGTACACCGGGGAGCTGTTTTTT. Translating it yields CASSAPSGAYTGELFF.

Of note for this clonotype: One base away lies a much larger clone, so this may be a sequencing read error. This chain links TRBV5-1 with TRBJ2-1; D may match TRBD1 or TRBD2 (6 bases each). Trimming pared 3 bases from V and 3 bases from J, leaving 13 bases between. The CDR3 spans 15 residues. Germline CDR1 SGHRS, CDR2 YFSETQ. CDR3 coding DNA: TGCGCCAGCAGCTCGGGGGCTAGCAGCTACAATGAGCAGTTCTTC. Its translation is CASSSGASSYNEQFF. Full variable domain (remainder filled in from reference TRBV5-1 and TRBJ2-1): KAGVTQTPRYLIKTRGQQVTLSCSPISGHRSVSWYQQTPGQGLQFLFEYFSETQRNKGNFPGRFSGRQFSNSRSEMNVSTLELGDSALYLCASSSGASSYNEQFFGPGTRLTVL.

This chain joins TRBV2 and TRBJ2-7; 12 bases agree with TRBD2. V was clipped by 6 bases and J by 10 bases; unmatched bases: 16. CDR1 SNHLY and CDR2 FYNNEI come from the germline V gene. The CDR3 runs 16 residues. In nucleotides, the CDR3 is TGTGCCAGCAGACGACTAGCGGGAGCATCGCTTGGCGAACAGTACTTC. It translates to CASRRLAGASLGEQYF. Full variable domain (rest looked up from reference TRBV2 and TRBJ2-7): EPEVTQTPSHQVTQMGQEVILRCVPISNHLYFYWYRQILGQKVEFLVSFYNNEISEKSEIFDDQFSVERPDGSNFTLKIRSTKLEDSAMYFCASRRLAGASLGEQYFGPGTRLTVT.

As to this clonotype: A read error may explain this, as a much larger clone is one base away. V and J are TRBV7-9 and TRBJ2-1, with D possibly TRBD1 on 5 matching bases. This CDR3 is built from 11 residues. Germline lookup yields CDR1 SEHNR and CDR2 FQNEAQ (reference sequence). CDR3 loop: CAISPHQGQFF. The DNA of the CDR3 is TGTGCCATCAGCCCTCATCAGGGGCAGTTCTTC. The whole variable domain, remainder taken from reference TRBV7-9 and TRBJ2-1, is DTGVSQNPRHKITKRGQNVTFRCDPISEHNRLYWYRQTLGQGPEFLTYFQNEAQLEKSRLLSDRFSAERPKGSFSTLEIQRTEQGDSAMYLCAISPHQGQFFGPGTRLTVL.

Regarding this clonotype: A read error may account for a junction end that differs from germline. The rearrangement links TRBV12-3 or TRBV12-4 to TRBJ2-3, with a tentative D call TRBD1 (5 bases). The CDR3 totals 15 residues. Here the CDR3 reads CASSIRQGGTNTQYF. DNA for the CDR3: TGTGCCAGCAGCATCCGGCAGGGTGGCACAAATACGCAGTATTTT.

Notes on this clonotype: The junction shows a germline mismatch at one end, possibly a read error. DNA for the CDR3: TGCAGCGTTGAGGACAGGGGGCGCTTCGAGCAGTATTTC. Amino acid sequence: CSVEDRGRFEQYF. This sequence joins TRBV29-1 and TRBJ2-7; 11 nucleotides match TRBD1. Germline values: CDR1 SQVTM, CDR2 ANQGSEA. CDR3 length equals 13 residues.

There are many counts of this clonotype. The chain employs TRBV6-2 or TRBV6-3 and TRBJ1-2; D possibly corresponds to TRBD1 (6 bases). This CDR3 has 15 amino acids. V was clipped by 7 bases and J by 0 bases, with 15 bases between them. Germline assignment: CDR1 MNHEY and CDR2 SVGEGT. The CDR3 sequence: CASNYGGAANYGYTF. CDR3 nucleotide sequence: TGTGCCAGCAACTACGGGGGGGCCGCTAACTATGGCTACACCTTC.

To note about this clonotype: Mismatch with germline at one junction end may stem from a read error. This chain links TRBV4-1 with TRBJ1-5; D is undetermined. This CDR3 has 15 amino acids. Germline CDR1 reads MGHRA; CDR2 reads YSYEKL. CDR3 nucleotides: TGCGCCAGCAGCCAAGATCTGGCCGGAAATCAGTCCCAGCATTTT. It is translated as CASSQDLAGNQSQHF.

This clonotype was found a few times. At one end, the junction sequence differs from germline, possibly due to a read error. The chain employs TRBV11-3 and TRBJ2-7; D may be TRBD1 or TRBD2 (5 bases each). The CDR3 has 15 residues. Per germline, CDR1 SGHNT and CDR2 YENEEA. CDR3 sequence (DNA): TGTGCCAGCAGCCCGAGGGGAGTTGAACCCTATGAGCAGCACTTC. This translates into CASSPRGVEPYEQHF.

As for this clonotype: At one of its ends the junction is not consistent with the germline gene, which may arise from a read error. The CDR3, as DNA: TGCAGCGTTGAGGACAGCGGGAGATCGCCCTACGAGCAGTGCTTC. Translated: CSVEDSGRSPYEQCF. The V and J genes are TRBV29-1 and TRBJ2-7, with 8 bases matching TRBD2. In germline, CDR1 is SQVTM, CDR2 ANQGSEA. The length of the CDR3 is 15 residues.

Of note for this clonotype: The conserved final phenylalanine or tryptophan is absent from the CDR3, which likely points to a read error. The V call is TRBV29-1, the J call TRBJ2-1; 9 bases fit TRBD2. V lost 7 bases and J lost 8; bases outside the gene matches: 6. Germline CDR1 is SQVTM and CDR2 is ANQGSEA. CDR3 length: 12 residues. Here the CDR3 DNA reads TGCAGCGCTACGACTAGCGGTTATGAGCAGTTCCTC. Residues: CSATTSGYEQFL.

This clonotype has a handful of counts. This chain uses TRBV7-9 with TRBJ2-2, with D unclear. The CDR3 totals 15 residues. V was shortened by 0 bases and J by 5 bases, with 10 bases between the two germline ends. Per germline, CDR1 SEHNR and CDR2 FQNEAQ (reference sequence). CDR3 bases: TGTGCCAGCAGCTTAGCCCGTGGGGTGACCGGGGAGCTGTTTTTT. Amino acids: CASSLARGVTGELFF.